The present T cell receptor beta chain was sequenced within a study of shared clonotypes between healthy human individuals. Study-wide results and limits: A handful of donors had around 5% of their naive CD4 clonotypes in common. Among non-shared clonotypes, generation probabilities were lower than among those shared by all four donors.

As for this clone: Its antigen is undetermined.

Sequencing was performed with immunoSEQ multiplex PCR; in TCRdb, only in-frame clones are kept and a portion is missing. The sample lists 650,000 to 700,000 clones, 80% to 95% occurring once. V was pared by 3 bases and J by 2 bases, with 11 bases between. CDR1 is SGHAT, CDR2 FQNNGV, per germline. The CDR3 has 14 residues. The source of this sequence is a man aged 18 to 29 in good health. Some clones in this sample may be carry-over from other donors' samples. The V and J genes are TRBV11-2 and TRBJ2-7; the D is unclear. Sequencing was carried out using memory CD8+ T cells from PBMCs. Indicated subset: CD45RO+ cells pooled with CCR7-negative TemRA cells. CDR3 residues: CASSLTAVAYEQYF. In DNA form, the CDR3 reads TGTGCCAGCAGCTTGACGGCGGTGGCCTACGAGCAGTACTTC.